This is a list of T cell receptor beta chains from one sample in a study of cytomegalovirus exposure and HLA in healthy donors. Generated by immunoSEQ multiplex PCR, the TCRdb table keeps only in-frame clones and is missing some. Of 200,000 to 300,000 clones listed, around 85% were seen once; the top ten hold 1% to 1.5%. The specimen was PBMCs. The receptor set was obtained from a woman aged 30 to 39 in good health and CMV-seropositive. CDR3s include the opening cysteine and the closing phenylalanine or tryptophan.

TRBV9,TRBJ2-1,CASTTSGSDEQFF
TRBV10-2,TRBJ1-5,CASSDRGQGSNQPQHF
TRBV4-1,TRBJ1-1,CASSQGRLNTEAFF
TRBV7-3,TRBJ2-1,CASSPTTGTYNEQFF
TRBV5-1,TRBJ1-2,CASSLGPGGPDGYTF
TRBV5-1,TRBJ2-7,CASSSPTSVYEQYF
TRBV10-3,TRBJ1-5,CAISRDRDQPQHF
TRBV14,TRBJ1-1,CASSFWTGDNTEAFF
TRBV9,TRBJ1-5,CASSAGQGNGEPQHF
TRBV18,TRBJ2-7,CASSIRGEQYF
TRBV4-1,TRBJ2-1,CASSQEGDRRTGSKGEQFF
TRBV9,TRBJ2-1,CASSATSGRVYNEQFF
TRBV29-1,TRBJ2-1,CSVRSVEALVDEQFF
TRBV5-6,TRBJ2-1,CASSRGLADYNEQFF
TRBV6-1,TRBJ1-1,CASTALSGAEAFF
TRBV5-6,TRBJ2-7,CASSFISGTLLYEQYF
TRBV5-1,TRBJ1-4,CASSIGTGDEKLFF
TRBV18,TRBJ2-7,CASSPTGPYEQYF
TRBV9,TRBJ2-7,CASSVATGLAYEQYF
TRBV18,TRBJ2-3,CASSPSVRDTQYF
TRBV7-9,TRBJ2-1,CASSFALAGAGYNEQFF
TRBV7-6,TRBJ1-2,CASSLNSAGNYGYTF
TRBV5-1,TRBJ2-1,CASSLAVTAYNEQFF
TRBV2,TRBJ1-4,CASSEERGPNEKLFF
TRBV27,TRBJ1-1,CASSLSTGGPTEAFF
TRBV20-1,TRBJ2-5,CSAMTEETQYF
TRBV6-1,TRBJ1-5,CASTGGQGNQPQHF
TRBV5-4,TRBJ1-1,CASSFFPAEGFF
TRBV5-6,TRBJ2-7,CASSLVGSSSSYEQYF
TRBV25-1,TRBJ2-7,CASSALSGVKWAEQYF
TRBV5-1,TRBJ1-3,CASSLARGSGNTIYF
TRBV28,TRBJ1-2,CASSFLSGYTF
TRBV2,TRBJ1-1,CASSERGRGAFF